These T cell receptor beta chains were read from a single sample in a study of vaccination effects on CD4 cells after COVID-19. Their antigen targets remain unknown. Libraries were prepared by immunoSEQ multiplex PCR; TCRdb keeps only in-frame clonotypes and omits some of them. The sample includes tens of thousands of clones, roughly 67% of them seen just once. The starting material was CD4+ T cells from PBMCs cultured with SARS-CoV-2 spike peptides, obtained after COVID-19 vaccination. The receptors were gathered from a human donor who received a COVID-19 vaccine. Each CDR3 is given with its conserved first and last residue. Each record gives: CDR3 DNA, CDR3 protein, J gene, D gene, clone size, V gene. A D gene is named only where the DNA matches it firmly. Clone size appears in some rows only: once, few, many, or a class for an expanded clone.

DNA: TGTGCCACCAGCAAAACAGGGGCTCGCTACGAGCAGTACTTC
CDR3: CATSKTGARYEQYF
J: TRBJ2-7
D: TRBD1
size: NA
V: TRBV15

DNA: TGTGCCAGCAGTTTCGGCAGGGACACTGAAGCTTTCTTT
CDR3: CASSFGRDTEAFF
J: TRBJ1-1
D: NA
size: few
V: TRBV12-3/TRBV12-4

DNA: TGTGCCAGAGCAGGGGGGAAACTCGCGGGAGGCGGCGGGGAGCTGTTTTTT
CDR3: CARAGGKLAGGGGELFF
J: TRBJ2-2
D: NA
size: few
V: TRBV27

DNA: TGTGCCAGCAGTGCCCGGTGGTTGGGGGATGAAAAACTGTTTTTT
CDR3: CASSARWLGDEKLFF
J: TRBJ1-4
D: NA
size: NA
V: TRBV2

DNA: TGTGCCAGCAGCTTATACCGTCAAGAGACCCAGTACTTC
CDR3: CASSLYRQETQYF
J: TRBJ2-5
D: NA
size: NA
V: TRBV13

DNA: TGCGCCAGCAGTGATCGTCGGGACAGCGGGGGAAACACCATATATTTT
CDR3: CASSDRRDSGGNTIYF
J: TRBJ1-3
D: TRBD1
size: NA
V: TRBV10-1

DNA: TGTGCCAGCAGTGACCCTTCCAACAGGGGGATCTACAAAAACATTCAGTACTTC
CDR3: CASSDPSNRGIYKNIQYF
J: TRBJ2-4
D: TRBD1
size: NA
V: TRBV6-1

DNA: TGTGCCACCCCTTCCCCGGGCCCCTCCGAGCAGTACTTC
CDR3: CATPSPGPSEQYF
J: TRBJ2-7
D: NA
size: NA
V: TRBV15

DNA: TGTGCCAGCTCCGGGGGCTGGGTCACTGAAGCTTTCTTT
CDR3: CASSGGWVTEAFF
J: TRBJ1-1
D: NA
size: NA
V: TRBV11-2

DNA: TGCGCCAGCAGCGCCGGGCGGACCCCCGGGGAGCTGTTTTTT
CDR3: CASSAGRTPGELFF
J: TRBJ2-2
D: NA
size: NA
V: TRBV5-1

DNA: TGTGCCAGCAGCCCCGGCGGGGACGGGGAAAACATTCAGTACTTC
CDR3: CASSPGGDGENIQYF
J: TRBJ2-4
D: NA
size: NA
V: TRBV5-4

DNA: TGTGCCAGCAGCGCTGACAGATACTCTGGAAACACCATATATTTT
CDR3: CASSADRYSGNTIYF
J: TRBJ1-3
D: NA
size: NA
V: TRBV6-5

DNA: TGTGCCAGCATCCGGGCCCATGGAGAGACCCAGTACTTC
CDR3: CASIRAHGETQYF
J: TRBJ2-5
D: NA
size: NA
V: TRBV6-5

DNA: TGTGCCAGTAGTATGAAACAGCCCCGTGAAGCTTTCTTT
CDR3: CASSMKQPREAFF
J: TRBJ1-1
D: NA
size: NA
V: TRBV19

DNA: TGCGCCAGCAGCTTGTCACAGCCCACCGGGGAGCTGTTTTTT
CDR3: CASSLSQPTGELFF
J: TRBJ2-2
D: NA
size: NA
V: TRBV5-1

DNA: TGTGCCACCAGCAAACAGGGTTTCCAAGAGACCCAGTACTTC
CDR3: CATSKQGFQETQYF
J: TRBJ2-5
D: NA
size: NA
V: TRBV15

DNA: TGTGCCAGCAGTGACGGTTTCTCCGGATACAATGAGCAGTTCTTC
CDR3: CASSDGFSGYNEQFF
J: TRBJ2-1
D: NA
size: NA
V: TRBV6-1

DNA: TGTGCCAGCAGTCACAGGTCTTCTGGCTACACCTTC
CDR3: CASSHRSSGYTF
J: TRBJ1-2
D: NA
size: once
V: TRBV27

DNA: TGTGCCAGCAGCCAAGATAAGTCGACTAGCGGGCTCTACAATGAGCAGTTCTTC
CDR3: CASSQDKSTSGLYNEQFF
J: TRBJ2-1
D: TRBD2
size: NA
V: TRBV4-2

DNA: TGTGCCACCAGTGATGGGACTAGCGGGAGAACAGATACGCAGTATTTT
CDR3: CATSDGTSGRTDTQYF
J: TRBJ2-3
D: TRBD2
size: NA
V: TRBV24-1

DNA: TGCGCCAGCAGTGTCCACAGGGTAACTAATGAAAAACTGTTTTTT
CDR3: CASSVHRVTNEKLFF
J: TRBJ1-4
D: NA
size: NA
V: TRBV10-2

DNA: TGTGCCAGCAGCTTAGATGGCAGCTTGAACACTGAAGCTTTCTTT
CDR3: CASSLDGSLNTEAFF
J: TRBJ1-1
D: NA
size: medium-sized
V: TRBV7-9

DNA: TGTGCCAGCAGTTATAGGGACAGGGGGCTCAACGAGCAGTACTTC
CDR3: CASSYRDRGLNEQYF
J: TRBJ2-7
D: TRBD1
size: NA
V: TRBV6-6

DNA: TGTGCCAGTCGCCCAGACAGGTCGGTTAGCAATCAGCCCCAGCATTTT
CDR3: CASRPDRSVSNQPQHF
J: TRBJ1-5
D: NA
size: NA
V: TRBV2

DNA: TGTGCCAGCTCACCCGGGACAGTGAACACTGAAGCTTTCTTT
CDR3: CASSPGTVNTEAFF
J: TRBJ1-1
D: TRBD1
size: NA
V: TRBV18

DNA: TGCGCCAGCGGGGATACGTCCTCTGGGGCCAACGTCCTGACTTTC
CDR3: CASGDTSSGANVLTF
J: TRBJ2-6
D: NA
size: NA
V: TRBV5-1

DNA: TGTGCCAGCAGTCAACCTCCAGGGATGGGCTATGGCTACACCTTC
CDR3: CASSQPPGMGYGYTF
J: TRBJ1-2
D: NA
size: medium-sized
V: TRBV6-6

DNA: TGTGCCAGCGAGGGGGAGACCCAGTACTTC
CDR3: CASEGETQYF
J: TRBJ2-5
D: NA
size: few
V: TRBV19

DNA: TGTGCCAGCAGCTACTTGACGGGGGTTGACACCGGGGAGCTGTTTTTT
CDR3: CASSYLTGVDTGELFF
J: TRBJ2-2
D: NA
size: NA
V: TRBV5-6

DNA: TGCGCCAGCAGCTTGGTACAGGGCGGTCCCTACGAGCAGTACTTC
CDR3: CASSLVQGGPYEQYF
J: TRBJ2-7
D: NA
size: NA
V: TRBV5-1

DNA: TGTGCCAGCAGTGAGGGGGCAACGGGCGAGCAGTTCTTC
CDR3: CASSEGATGEQFF
J: TRBJ2-1
D: NA
size: NA
V: TRBV2

DNA: TGTGCCAGCAGTAAAGGACAGGGCTATGGCTACACCTTC
CDR3: CASSKGQGYGYTF
J: TRBJ1-2
D: TRBD1
size: NA
V: TRBV6-6

DNA: TGTGCCAGCACCAACGAAGCAATTGGGACCGGGGAGCTGTTTTTT
CDR3: CASTNEAIGTGELFF
J: TRBJ2-2
D: NA
size: few
V: TRBV27